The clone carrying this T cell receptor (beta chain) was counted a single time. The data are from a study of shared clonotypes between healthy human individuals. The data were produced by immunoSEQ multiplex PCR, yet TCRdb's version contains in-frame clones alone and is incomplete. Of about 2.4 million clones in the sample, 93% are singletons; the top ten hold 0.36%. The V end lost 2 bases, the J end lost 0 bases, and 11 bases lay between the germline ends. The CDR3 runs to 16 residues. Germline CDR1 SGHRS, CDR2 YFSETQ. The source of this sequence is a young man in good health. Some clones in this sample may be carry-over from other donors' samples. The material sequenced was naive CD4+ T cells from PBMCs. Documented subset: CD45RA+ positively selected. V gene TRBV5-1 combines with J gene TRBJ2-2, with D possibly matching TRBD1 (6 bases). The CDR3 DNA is TGCGCCAGCAGCTTTGGGACACTTCCGAACACCGGGGAGCTGTTTTTT. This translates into CASSFGTLPNTGELFF.